Below, 9 T cell receptor beta chains from the same sample are listed, as sequenced in a study of shared clonotypes between healthy human individuals. Only CD45RO-negative cells positively selected for CCR7 counted as naive CD8 cells, so terminally differentiated effector memory CD45RA+ cells were excluded. Only in-frame clones appear in the TCRdb table, and some are missing; sequencing was by immunoSEQ multiplex PCR. The sample gives some 2,100,000 clones, approximately 94% of which show up once; roughly 1.7% is in the top ten. Input material: naive CD8+ T cells from PBMCs. The receptors here all came from a young man in good health. Some clones in this sample may be carry-over from other donors' samples.

This rearrangement joins TRBV18 to TRBJ1-1, with D maybe TRBD1 (5 bases). The CDR3 is 15 amino acids. Trimming stripped 6 bases from V and 0 bases from J, with 14 bases between. Germline V gene data show CDR1 as KGHSH and CDR2 as LQKENI. CDR3 protein: CASSSPGTLNTEAFF. The CDR3 nucleotides are TGTGCCAGCTCTTCACCCGGGACTCTGAACACTGAAGCTTTCTTT.

The rearrangement uses TRBV28 and TRBJ2-7, with 7 bases aligning to TRBD1. J gave up 0 bases and V 6 bases, and 11 bases lay outside the gene matches. Germline lookup yields CDR1 MDHEN and CDR2 SYDVKM. There are 16 residues in the CDR3. CDR3 sequence reads: CASRTGFMTASYEQYF. The CDR3 region has the DNA TGTGCCAGCAGGACAGGGTTTATGACGGCCTCCTACGAGCAGTACTTC.

The rearrangement joins TRBV7-9 to TRBJ1-1; 7 bases align to TRBD1. Germline CDR1 is SEHNR and CDR2 is FQNEAQ (reference sequence). This CDR3 region has 14 residues. V trimming: 1 base; J trimming: 5 bases; junction bases outside the gene matches: 4. CDR3 DNA sequence: TGTGCCAGCAGCTTAGAGGCACAGGGGACTGAAGCTTTCTTT. As protein: CASSLEAQGTEAFF.

J is TRBJ2-5 and V is TRBV29-1; D gene uncertain. Looked up from germline, CDR1 is SQVTM and CDR2 is ANQGSEA. V dropped 4 bases and J dropped 2 bases, with 8 bases sitting between them. The CDR3 has 12 amino acids. The CDR3 is CSVAPPQETQYF. In DNA, the CDR3 is TGCAGCGTTGCCCCCCCTCAAGAGACCCAGTACTTC.

A word on this clone: This specimen includes other DNA sequences encoding the same CDR3. The chain links TRBV10-3 to TRBJ1-2, with TRBD1 as a possible D gene (5 bases). V lost 0 bases to trimming and J lost 1 base, with 9 bases between them. Germline-derived CDR1 and CDR2 are ENHRY and SYGVKD. The CDR3 has 15 residues. CDR3 nucleotide sequence: TGTGCCATCAGTGAGTCGGGGGGTTTTAACTATGGCTACACCTTC. It codes for CAISESGGFNYGYTF.

The chain links TRBV27 to TRBJ1-5, with 7 bases lining up with TRBD1. With 6 bases clipped from V and 2 bases from J, the junction kept 4 bases outside the gene matches. The CDR3 is 14 residues long. CDR1 is MNHEY and CDR2 is SMNVEV in the germline V gene (reference sequence). In DNA form, the CDR3 reads TGTGCCAGCAGCCGACAGGGTGGCAATCAGCCCCAGCATTTT. Protein product: CASSRQGGNQPQHF.

The rearrangement links TRBV4-1 to TRBJ2-7, with 9 nucleotides matching TRBD1. The length of the CDR3 is 15 residues. The ends lost 4 bases at V and 4 bases at J; junction bases unmatched: 8. Looked up from germline, CDR1 is MGHRA and CDR2 is YSYEKL. The CDR3 is CASSPGQGPLYEQYF. CDR3 DNA: TGCGCCAGCAGCCCGGGACAGGGACCCTTATACGAGCAGTACTTC.

The V and J genes are TRBV7-2 and TRBJ2-7; a weak D match, TRBD2 (6 bases). Looked up from germline, CDR1 is SGHTA and CDR2 is FQGNSA. With 2 bases removed from V and 3 bases from J, the gap between germline ends came to 8 bases. The CDR3 is 13 residues long. The CDR3 sequence is CASSLIGSYEQYF. The CDR3 DNA sequence: TGTGCCAGCAGCTTAATCGGGAGCTACGAGCAGTACTTC.

This chain links TRBV28 with TRBJ2-3, with a possible D match to TRBD1 (5 bases). The V and J ends lost 5 bases and 3 bases respectively, with 12 bases between them. Germline V gene sequence: CDR1 MDHEN, CDR2 SYDVKM. This CDR3 is built from 14 residues. The CDR3 DNA reads as TGTGCCAGCAGTCCAGGGCCCAGGACAGATACGCAGTATTTT. Its protein product is CASSPGPRTDTQYF.